This T cell receptor beta chain was found in a study of T cell repertoires in cytomegalovirus infection (dated by TCRdb to between 2017 and 2020). Turning to the overall study: Donor HLA type was relevant to the analysis, as public TCR beta signatures indicated carriage of CMV infection together with the matching HLA type. Overall results and qualifications from the work: Cumulative frequency of public TCR beta family members discriminated carriers of CMV infection plus the relevant HLA type in this cohort and an independent approximately 400-donor cohort. The ex vivo response was dominated by HLA-C-restricted CMV-specific TCR beta clonotypes, which also provided the single most frequent clonotype in two of eight donors.

The CDR3 holds 13 amino acids from the cysteine to the phenylalanine. CDR3 DNA is the only sequence kept; it has 39 bases, read in frame from the first base. Looking up the germline V gene (reference sequence) yields CDR1 SEHNR and CDR2 FQNEAQ. V loses 6 bases of germline sequence and J loses 4 bases, and the interval between the two ends is 12 bases. Sequencing was performed on an Illumina HiSeq 1500. The public reads were run again by TCRdb, first through fastp at Q25 and then through MiXCR, and only productive beta chains were kept. Entries are consolidated by CDR3 protein sequence, retaining the most common genes and DNA. Within this sample are approximately 500,000 distinct CDR3 sequences, with 16% of them counted one time only. Approximately 24% of the sample lies in the top ten. This clonotype was picked up many times. No cognate antigen has been identified for it. No per-base quality is available; no much larger clone lies one base away.

This TCR came from a human donor in good health (CMV status not recorded). Some clones in this sample may be carry-over from other donors' samples. The sample comprised CD8+ T cells from PBMCs. Recombination connected TRBV7-9 to TRBJ2-5; no D gene is confidently identified. The DNA sequence is given as TGTGCCAGCAGAGAACTGGGATTAGAGACCCAGTACTTC. Its translation is CASRELGLETQYF.